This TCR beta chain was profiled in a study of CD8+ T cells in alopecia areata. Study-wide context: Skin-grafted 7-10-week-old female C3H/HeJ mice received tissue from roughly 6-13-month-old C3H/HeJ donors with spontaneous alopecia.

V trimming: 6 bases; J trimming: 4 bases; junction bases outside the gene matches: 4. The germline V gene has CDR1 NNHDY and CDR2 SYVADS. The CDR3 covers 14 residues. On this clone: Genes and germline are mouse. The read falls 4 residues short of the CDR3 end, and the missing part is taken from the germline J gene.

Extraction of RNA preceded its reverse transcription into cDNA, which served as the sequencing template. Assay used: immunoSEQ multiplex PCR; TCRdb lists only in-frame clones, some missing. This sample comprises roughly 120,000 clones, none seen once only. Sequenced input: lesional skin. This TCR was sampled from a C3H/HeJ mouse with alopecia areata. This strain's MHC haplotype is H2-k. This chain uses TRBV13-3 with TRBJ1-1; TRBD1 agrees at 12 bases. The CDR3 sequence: CASNPGQGATEVFF. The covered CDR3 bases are TGTGCCAGCAATCCGGGACAGGGGGCCACA.